Listed below are T cell receptor beta chains from one sample, sequenced in a study of blood T cell repertoires in COVID-19. The protocol was immunoSEQ multiplex PCR, while the TCRdb copy is restricted to in-frame clones and leaves out a portion. The table has about 310,000 clones, around 87% seen once. Sequencing was performed on peripheral blood. These receptors were obtained from a man between 65 and 79 years old with acute or convalescent COVID-19. CDR3s include the opening cysteine and the closing phenylalanine or tryptophan. Fields, in order: CDR3 protein, J gene, V gene.

CDR3: CASSQPSGGVTDTQYF; J: TRBJ2-3; V: TRBV5-1
CDR3: CAISGTSGGERSYNEQFF; J: TRBJ2-1; V: TRBV10-3
CDR3: CASSLSRDEQYF; J: TRBJ2-7; V: TRBV11-2
CDR3: CSTGFTYEQYF; J: TRBJ2-7; V: TRBV20-1
CDR3: CASSSAAGQGLSQPQHF; J: TRBJ1-5; V: TRBV28
CDR3: CASTDRSSLELFF; J: TRBJ2-2; V: TRBV28
CDR3: CASSESVGIIYEQYF; J: TRBJ2-7; V: TRBV2
CDR3: CAAAGYGYTF; J: TRBJ1-2; V: TRBV19
CDR3: CATSDLQSSGGDNEQFF; J: TRBJ2-1; V: TRBV24-1
CDR3: CASSSSPSGLETQYF; J: TRBJ2-5; V: TRBV7-9
CDR3: CASSPRDRGSAFF; J: TRBJ1-1; V: TRBV3-1/TRBV3-2
CDR3: CATSDSGQKVRVTDTQYF; J: TRBJ2-3; V: TRBV24-1